This TCR beta chain was recorded in a study of T cells in women clearing cervical HPV infection. Study at large: For cases, blood was sampled a median approximately 150 days after lesion detection, interquartile range about 90 to 200 days. General study points: Combining TCR richness with V gene abundances gave roughly 0.8 AUC. TRBV6-7 abundance was lower in cases than controls (roughly 0.11% versus 0.16%). Each sample's T-cell count was unknown, possibly confounding richness.

Concerning this clone: Its antigen is unknown. The read is 3 residues too short to cover the CDR3 end, so that end is filled in from the germline J gene.

Measured with immunoSEQ multiplex PCR; TCRdb has only the in-frame clones, and not every one. In all, the sample yields tens of thousands of clones. V trimming: 4 bases; J trimming: 6 bases; junction bases outside the gene matches: 9. The CDR3 runs 14 residues. Germline V gene lookup returns CDR1 DFQATT and CDR2 SNEGSKA (reference sequence). The TCR sequence derives from a woman aged 18-69 years with a cervical HPV16 infection that either progressed to CIN3+ or cleared (not recorded which). Sequences were obtained from blood buffy coat. The genes are TRBV20-1 and TRBJ2-7, with TRBD1 matching over 10 bases. The CDR3: CSAKRGDRGGEQYF. CDR3 DNA, as far as it was read: TGCAGTGCTAAACGGGGGGACAGGGGCGGCGAG.